Presented here are 18 T cell receptor beta chains from one specimen sequenced in a study of T cell repertoires in cytomegalovirus infection. TCRdb ran MiXCR on the reads and lists one entry per CDR3 protein. The table includes approximately 730,000 distinct CDR3 sequences, 30% to 35% detected once. The antigens for these receptors are not known. The sample consisted of cultured PBMCs, taken from culture after CMV antigen stimulation. The receptors here all came from a human donor in good health (CMV status not recorded). Some clones in this sample may be carry-over from other donors' samples.

The gene calls are TRBV7-8 and TRBJ1-1; D is uncertain. CDR1 SGHVS and CDR2 FQNEAQ come from the germline V gene. CDR3 length: 12 residues. The V end lost 6 bases, the J end lost 6 bases, and 11 bases lay between the germline ends. For the CDR3, the DNA is TGTGCCAGCAGATTGGACCCCTCTGAAGCTTTCTTT. Its protein product is CASRLDPSEAFF. The full variable domain, rest sourced from reference TRBV7-8 and TRBJ1-1, is GAGVSQSPRYKVAKRGQDVALRCDPISGHVSLFWYQQALGQGPEFLTYFQNEAQLDKSGLPSDRFFAERPEGSVSTLKIQRTQQEDSAVYLCASRLDPSEAFFGQGTRLTVV.

V is TRBV12-3 or TRBV12-4 and J is TRBJ2-2; 7 nucleotides agree with TRBD1. V shed 5 bases and J 4 bases; nucleotides not matched to a gene: 7. The CDR3 totals 15 residues. CDR3 sequence (DNA): TGTGCCAGCAGTCCGACAGGGATGACCACCGGGGAGCTGTTTTTT. It yields the protein CASSPTGMTTGELFF.

This clonotype was counted a few times. V usage is TRBV11-2 and J usage is TRBJ2-1; the D gene is possibly TRBD2 (7 bases). V dropped 4 bases and J dropped 6 bases, with 25 bases sitting between them. CDR3 length: 18 amino acids. Germline CDR1 reads SGHAT; CDR2 reads FQNNGV. CDR3 protein: CASSSNRGAPGTANEQFF. For the CDR3, the DNA is TGTGCCAGCAGCTCAAATCGGGGGGCTCCTGGCACCGCCAATGAGCAGTTCTTC.

This clonotype was observed a few times. The chain is built from TRBV6-5 and TRBJ1-2; D is undetermined. The CDR3 extends over 14 amino acids. V was cut by 6 bases and J by 7 bases, with 18 bases left in between. In germline, CDR1 is MNHEY, CDR2 SVGAGI. CDR3 protein: CASRNVPLSGGYTF. As DNA, the CDR3 is TGTGCCAGCAGGAACGTCCCCCTGAGCGGTGGCTACACCTTC.

This clonotype was detected ten times or more. The chain has TRBV7-2 and TRBJ2-7; D is undetermined. Germline CDR1 reads SGHTA; CDR2 reads FQGNSA. V was clipped by 2 bases and J by 1 base, with 12 bases between them. The CDR3 covers 15 residues. CDR3 DNA: TGTGCCAGCAGCTTAACCCCGGGCAGTTCCTACGAGCAGTACTTC. Its protein is CASSLTPGSSYEQYF.

This clonotype has at least ten counts. The chain employs TRBV7-2 and TRBJ2-7; D is perhaps TRBD2 (7 bases). Germline CDR1 is SGHTA and CDR2 is FQGNSA. The V and J ends lost 4 bases and 5 bases respectively, with 12 bases between them. This CDR3 is 13 amino acids long. In DNA form, the CDR3 reads TGTGCCAGCAGCTGGGGGGGGGCTAACGAGCAGTACTTC. This gives the protein CASSWGGANEQYF.

The rearrangement joins TRBV6-5 to TRBJ2-3; 10 bases are shared with TRBD2. This CDR3 contains 13 residues. Germline V gene data show CDR1 as MNHEY and CDR2 as SVGAGI. The CDR3 is CTSAGGPADTQYF. CDR3 bases: TGTACCTCAGCGGGGGGGCCTGCAGATACGCAGTATTTT.

The sample holds a few counts of this clonotype. This chain connects TRBV20-1 to TRBJ1-2, with unresolved D. The CDR3 totals 14 residues. The V end lost 0 bases, the J end lost 6 bases, and 14 bases lay between the germline ends. In germline, CDR1 is DFQATT, CDR2 SNEGSKA (reference sequence). The DNA for the CDR3 is TGCAGTGCTAGAGACCTCAGGACCTGGGATGGCTACACCTTC. It translates to CSARDLRTWDGYTF.

The sample holds one count of this clonotype. This chain joins TRBV18 and TRBJ1-4; D might be TRBD1 (5 bases). V was trimmed by 2 bases and J by 8 bases, leaving 12 bases between them. Germline CDR1 KGHSH, CDR2 LQKENI. CDR3 length equals 14 residues. CDR3 in amino acids: CASSPGASAEKLFF. As DNA, the CDR3 is TGTGCCAGCTCACCAGGGGCCTCGGCCGAAAAACTGTTTTTT.

This clonotype was counted only a few times. CDR3 DNA: TGTGCCAGCAGTGAACTTCCTAGCGGGTGGTACGAGCAGTACGTC. Encoded protein: CASSELPSGWYEQYV. This chain connects TRBV6-1 to TRBJ2-7; 8 bases are shared with TRBD2. The CDR3 has 15 amino acids. Losses at the gene ends were 2 bases for V and 4 bases for J; bases not matched to a gene: 7. CDR1 is MNHNS, CDR2 SASEGT, per germline.

The rearrangement joins TRBV5-6 to TRBJ1-2, with D perhaps matching TRBD1 (6 bases). V was shortened by 0 bases and J by 8 bases, with 17 bases between the two germline ends. The CDR3 contains 15 residues. Germline loops: CDR1 SGHDT, CDR2 YYEEEE. CDR3 residues: CASSLAGAGEKGYTF. The CDR3 DNA is TGTGCCAGCAGCTTGGCCGGAGCAGGGGAGAAAGGCTACACCTTC.

J is TRBJ2-5 and V is TRBV5-1; TRBD2 aligns across 10 bases. V was clipped by 4 bases and J by 2 bases; unmatched bases: 8. Germline CDR1 is SGHRS and CDR2 is YFSETQ. This CDR3 comprises 16 residues. Here the CDR3 DNA reads TGCGCCAGCAGCCCTGGACTAGCGGAGTTACAAGAGACCCAGTACTTC. Translation gives CASSPGLAELQETQYF. Using reference TRBV5-1 and TRBJ2-5 for the parts outside the CDR3, the full variable domain is KAGVTQTPRYLIKTRGQQVTLSCSPISGHRSVSWYQQTPGQGLQFLFEYFSETQRNKGNFPGRFSGRQFSNSRSEMNVSTLELGDSALYLCASSPGLAELQETQYFGPGTRLLVL.

Only a few counts were recorded for this clonotype. The chain has TRBV6-5 and TRBJ1-2; D gene ambiguous. V lost 5 bases and J lost 4, with 17 bases in between. The CDR3 runs 15 residues. Per germline, CDR1 MNHEY and CDR2 SVGAGI. The CDR3 DNA reads as TGTGCCAGCAGTCCTAAACTAGACGGTAGCTATGGCTACACCTTC. Amino acids: CASSPKLDGSYGYTF.

This clonotype has just a few counts. The chain uses TRBV7-2 and TRBJ2-7; 8 bases fit TRBD2. Germline V gene lookup returns CDR1 SGHTA and CDR2 FQGNSA. The V and J ends lost 5 bases and 4 bases, in that order; junction bases with no gene match: 7. The CDR3 is made up of 14 amino acids. The CDR3 loop is CASSISGRGYEQYF. CDR3 nucleotides: TGTGCCAGCAGCATCAGCGGGAGAGGGTACGAGCAGTACTTC.

This clonotype has a count of ten or more. The chain links TRBV12-3 or TRBV12-4 to TRBJ2-1, with D maybe TRBD2 (6 bases). CDR3 length equals 12 residues. Trimming cost V 3 bases and J 8 bases, with 8 bases left between them. CDR3 sequence: CASSLGEDEQFF. Written as DNA, the CDR3 is TGTGCCAGCAGTTTGGGGGAGGATGAGCAGTTCTTC.

The V and J genes are TRBV24-1 and TRBJ2-2; no reliable D call. Trimming took off 10 bases at V and 0 bases at J, with 8 bases between the two ends. CDR1 is KGHDR, CDR2 SFDVKD, per germline. This CDR3 is built from 13 residues. The DNA of the CDR3 is TGTGCCACTAAACAGTCGAACACCGGGGAGCTGTTTTTT. Translation: CATKQSNTGELFF.

The chain joins TRBV29-1 to TRBJ2-5, with 8 bases aligning to TRBD2. V trimming: 4 bases; J trimming: 13 bases; junction bases outside the gene matches: 14. Per germline, CDR1 SQVTM and CDR2 ANQGSEA. The CDR3 has 13 residues. In DNA, the CDR3 is TGCAGCGTTGCGACCCGACTAGCGCCAAGAGGGTACTTC. Protein: CSVATRLAPRGYF.

This chain joins TRBV4-3 and TRBJ2-5; 8 bases align to TRBD1. The junction had 4 bases not matched to a gene; V was cut back by 6 bases and J by 4 bases. This CDR3 has 13 amino acids. Germline V gives CDR1 LGHNA, CDR2 YSLEER. The CDR3 reads CASRGGQGETQYF. For the CDR3, the DNA is TGCGCCAGCAGGGGCGGACAGGGAGAGACCCAGTACTTC.